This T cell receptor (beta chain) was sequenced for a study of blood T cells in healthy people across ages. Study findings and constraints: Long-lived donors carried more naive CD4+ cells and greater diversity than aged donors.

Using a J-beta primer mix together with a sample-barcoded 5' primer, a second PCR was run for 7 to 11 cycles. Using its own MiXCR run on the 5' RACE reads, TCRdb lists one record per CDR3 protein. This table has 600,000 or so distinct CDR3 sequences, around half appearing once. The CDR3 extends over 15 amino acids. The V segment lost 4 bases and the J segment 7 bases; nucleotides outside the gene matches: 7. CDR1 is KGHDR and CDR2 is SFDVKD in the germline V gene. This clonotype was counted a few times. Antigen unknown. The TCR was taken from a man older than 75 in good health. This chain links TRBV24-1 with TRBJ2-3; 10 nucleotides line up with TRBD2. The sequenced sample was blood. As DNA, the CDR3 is TGTGCCACCAGTGACCAGACTAGCGGGCCCTATACGCAGTATTTT. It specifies CATSDQTSGPYTQYF.